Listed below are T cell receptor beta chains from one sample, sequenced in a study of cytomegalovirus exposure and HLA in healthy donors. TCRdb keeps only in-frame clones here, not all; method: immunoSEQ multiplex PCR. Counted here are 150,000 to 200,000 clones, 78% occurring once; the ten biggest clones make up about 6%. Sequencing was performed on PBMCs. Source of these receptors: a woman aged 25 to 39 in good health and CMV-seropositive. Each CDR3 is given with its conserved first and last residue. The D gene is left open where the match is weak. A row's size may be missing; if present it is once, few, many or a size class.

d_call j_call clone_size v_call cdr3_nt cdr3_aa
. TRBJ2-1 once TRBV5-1 TGCGCCAGCAGCTTTGAGGGGGGGAACAATGAGCAGTTCTTC CASSFEGGNNEQFF
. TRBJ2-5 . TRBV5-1 TGCGCCAGCAGCTTGGTAACAGGGTGGGGAGAGACCCAGTACTTC CASSLVTGWGETQYF
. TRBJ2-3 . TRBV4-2 TGTGCCAGCAGCCAAGACGGTAGCGGTGGCACAGATACGCAGTATTTT CASSQDGSGGTDTQYF
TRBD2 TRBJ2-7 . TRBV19 TGTGCCAGTAGTGTACTAGCGGGGGTCTACGAGCAGTACTTC CASSVLAGVYEQYF
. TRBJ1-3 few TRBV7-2 TGTGCCAGCAGCTTAGAGGCAGGGTTCAGAAACACCATATATTTT CASSLEAGFRNTIYF
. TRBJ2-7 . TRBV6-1 TGTGCCAGCAGACAGGGCCACGAGCAGTACTTC CASRQGHEQYF
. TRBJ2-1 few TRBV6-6 TGTGCCAGCAGTTCCCACCCCGGAGGGAGGAATGAGCAGTTCTTC CASSSHPGGRNEQFF
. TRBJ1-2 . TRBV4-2 TGTGCCAGCAGCCAAGATATTGCGGGACCTACTTCGGGCTACACCTTC CASSQDIAGPTSGYTF
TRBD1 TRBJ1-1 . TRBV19 TGTGCCAGTAGACCCCAGGGGGGAACTGAAGCTTTCTTT CASRPQGGTEAFF
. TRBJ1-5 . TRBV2 TGTGCCAGCAACAGGGTGAATCAGCCCCAGCATTTT CASNRVNQPQHF
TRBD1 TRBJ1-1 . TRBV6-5 TGTGCCAGCAGTTACGAGACAGGGGCCAACACTGAAGCTTTCTTT CASSYETGANTEAFF
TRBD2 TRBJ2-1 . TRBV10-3 TGTGCCATCAGTGATGGACCTACCGGGACTAGCAACAATGAGCAGTTCTTC CAISDGPTGTSNNEQFF
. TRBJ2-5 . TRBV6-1 TGTGCCAGCAACGACTACTGGGAGACCCAGTACTTC CASNDYWETQYF
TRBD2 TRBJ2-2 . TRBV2 TGTGCCAGCAGTGAGGGGTCTACGGCGGGAGGGCCGAGGGAAAACACCGGGGAGCTGTTTTTT CASSEGSTAGGPRENTGELFF
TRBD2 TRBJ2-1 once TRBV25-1 TGTGCCAGCAGTGAATTTGGGGGGGGGTATGAGCAGTTCTTC CASSEFGGGYEQFF
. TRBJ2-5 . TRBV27 TGTGCCAGCAGCAACCGGGGTGGACAAGAGACCCAGTACTTC CASSNRGGQETQYF
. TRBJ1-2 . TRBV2 TGTGCCAGCAGTGTTGCGCGTATGGACTATGGCTACACCTTC CASSVARMDYGYTF
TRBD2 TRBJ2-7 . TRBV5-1 TGCGCCAGCAGCTTGGCCGGTAGCGGGAGTTACGAGCAGTACTTC CASSLAGSGSYEQYF
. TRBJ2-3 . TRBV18 TGTGCCAGCTCACCCTACACAGGGGATACGCAGTATTTT CASSPYTGDTQYF
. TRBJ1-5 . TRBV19 TGTGCCAGTAGATTGGGTGACAGGACGGGTCCCCAGCATTTT CASRLGDRTGPQHF
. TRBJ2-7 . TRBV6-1 TGTGCCAGCAGCTCCGACAGAGCCGAGCAGTACTTC CASSSDRAEQYF
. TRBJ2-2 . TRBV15 TGTGCCACCCAGACAGGAGGTGCCGGGGAGCTGTTTTTT CATQTGGAGELFF
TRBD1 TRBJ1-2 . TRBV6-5 TGTGCCAGCAAGGGGACAGGCGACTATGGCTACACCTTC CASKGTGDYGYTF
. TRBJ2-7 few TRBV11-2 TGTGCCAGCAGCTTGGCGGGGGCAACATACGAGCAGTACTTC CASSLAGATYEQYF
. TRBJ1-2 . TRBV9 TGTGCCGGCAGCCCCCTAACCTTC CAGSPLTF
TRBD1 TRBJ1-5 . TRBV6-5 TGTGCCAGCAGGCCGACAGGGGGCGGGCAGCCCCAGCATTTT CASRPTGGGQPQHF